The clone carrying this T cell receptor (beta chain) is labeled as medium-sized. What it binds is not known. This sample was included in a study of metastatic and nonmetastatic thyroid tumors. Study information: For malignant and benign thyroid patients, tumor or nodule tissue and blood were the sources whose repertoires were compared. Notes on the study in general: As reported, TCR beta diversity in blood and tumor was significantly higher in malignant thyroid tumors than in benign nodules.

This CDR3 is 12 amino acids long. Germline-derived CDR1 and CDR2 are SNHLY and FYNNEI. The V gene lost 6 bases and the J gene lost 10 bases, with 13 bases spanning the gap. Under the authors' procedure: The distant-metastasis classifier for papillary thyroid cancer was built from CDR3 differences across clinicopathological groups. TCRdb re-clonotyped the PCR reads via MiXCR. In this record, the V and J calls reflect TCRdb's handling and not the investigators' own analysis. The data contain nearly 15,000 clones, approximately 19% of them seen just once; the ten biggest clones take up roughly 13%. Patients underwent thyroid surgery, and none had received any treatment before it.

J is TRBJ1-5 and V is TRBV2, with D perhaps TRBD1 (6 bases). Sample: blood. The TCR was taken from a female donor with papillary thyroid cancer or a benign thyroid nodule (not recorded which). Some clones in this sample may be carry-over from other donors' samples. The CDR3 spells CASRATGKPQHF. DNA for the CDR3: TGTGCCAGCAGAGCGACAGGAAAACCCCAGCATTTT. Full variable domain (outside the CDR3, taken from reference TRBV2 and TRBJ1-5): EPEVTQTPSHQVTQMGQEVILRCVPISNHLYFYWYRQILGQKVEFLVSFYNNEISEKSEIFDDQFSVERPDGSNFTLKIRSTKLEDSAMYFCASRATGKPQHFGDGTRLSIL.